This TCR beta chain was identified during a study of CD8 T cells in ankylosing spondylitis. This clonotype was counted many times. Its specificity is unknown. Libraries of TCR beta came from quantitative 5'-RACE with molecular barcodes. A single record per CDR3 protein comes from TCRdb applying MiXCR to the 5' RACE reads. The sample contains 150,000 to 200,000 distinct CDR3 sequences, 15% to 20% of which appear only once. Study observations and caveats: Among TCR beta sequences, a motif of eight highly homologous variants appeared characteristic of ankylosing spondylitis blood.

Sequencing used blood, either unsorted or a sorted T cell fraction (not recorded which). This TCR came from a male donor aged 5-29 years with ankylosing spondylitis or in good health (not recorded which).

Written as DNA, the CDR3 is TGTGCCAGCAGCTGGGGTGGGAGCGGGAGTTCCTACAATGAGCAGTTCTTC. It specifies CASSWGGSGSSYNEQFF. The chain has TRBV11-2 and TRBJ2-1; 8 nucleotides agree with TRBD2. The CDR3 is 17 amino acids. V shed 4 bases and J 1 base; nucleotides not matched to a gene: 9. Germline assignment: CDR1 SGHAT and CDR2 FQNNGV.